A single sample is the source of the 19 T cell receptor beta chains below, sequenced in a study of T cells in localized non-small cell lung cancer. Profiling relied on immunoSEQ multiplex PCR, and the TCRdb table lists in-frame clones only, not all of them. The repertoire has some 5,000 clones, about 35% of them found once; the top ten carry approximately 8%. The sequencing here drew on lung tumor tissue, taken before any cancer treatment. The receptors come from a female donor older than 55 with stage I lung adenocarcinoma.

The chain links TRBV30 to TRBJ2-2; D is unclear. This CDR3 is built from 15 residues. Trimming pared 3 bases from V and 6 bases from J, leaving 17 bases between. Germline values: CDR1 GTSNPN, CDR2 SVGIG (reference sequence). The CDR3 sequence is CAWRDSRDGAGELFF. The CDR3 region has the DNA TGTGCCTGGAGGGATTCTAGGGATGGCGCCGGGGAGCTGTTTTTT.

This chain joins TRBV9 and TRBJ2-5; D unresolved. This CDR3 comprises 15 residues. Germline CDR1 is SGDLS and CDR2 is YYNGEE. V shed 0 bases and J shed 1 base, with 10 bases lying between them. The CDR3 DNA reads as TGTGCCAGCAGCGTAGCTCCGGGCAGCCAAGAGACCCAGTACTTC. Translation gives CASSVAPGSQETQYF. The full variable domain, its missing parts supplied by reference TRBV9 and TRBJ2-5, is DSGVTQTPKHLITATGQRVTLRCSPRSGDLSVYWYQQSLDQGLQFLIQYYNGEERAKGNILERFSAQQFPDLHSELNLSSLELGDSALYFCASSVAPGSQETQYFGPGTRLLVL.

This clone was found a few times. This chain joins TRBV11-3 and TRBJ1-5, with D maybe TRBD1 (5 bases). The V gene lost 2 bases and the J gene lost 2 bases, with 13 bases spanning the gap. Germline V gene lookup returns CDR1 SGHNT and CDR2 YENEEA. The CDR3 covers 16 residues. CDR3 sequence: CASSLWSGYGNQPQHF. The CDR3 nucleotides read TGTGCCAGCAGCTTATGGTCAGGGTACGGCAATCAGCCCCAGCATTTT.

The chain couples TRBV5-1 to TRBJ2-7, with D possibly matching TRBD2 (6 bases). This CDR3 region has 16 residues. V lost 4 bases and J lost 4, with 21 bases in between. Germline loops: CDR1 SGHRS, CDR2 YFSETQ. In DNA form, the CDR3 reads TGCGCCAGCAGCCACACTCCCGGGACTTCCGGATACGAGCAGTACTTC. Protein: CASSHTPGTSGYEQYF. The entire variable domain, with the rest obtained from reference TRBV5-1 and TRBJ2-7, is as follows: KAGVTQTPRYLIKTRGQQVTLSCSPISGHRSVSWYQQTPGQGLQFLFEYFSETQRNKGNFPGRFSGRQFSNSRSEMNVSTLELGDSALYLCASSHTPGTSGYEQYFGPGTRLTVT.

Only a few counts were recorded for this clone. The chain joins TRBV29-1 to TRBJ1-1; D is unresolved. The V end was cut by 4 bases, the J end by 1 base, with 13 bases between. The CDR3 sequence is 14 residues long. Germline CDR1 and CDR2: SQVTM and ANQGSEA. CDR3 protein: CSVVGRASNTEAFF. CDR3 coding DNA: TGCAGCGTTGTAGGCCGGGCATCGAACACTGAAGCTTTCTTT.

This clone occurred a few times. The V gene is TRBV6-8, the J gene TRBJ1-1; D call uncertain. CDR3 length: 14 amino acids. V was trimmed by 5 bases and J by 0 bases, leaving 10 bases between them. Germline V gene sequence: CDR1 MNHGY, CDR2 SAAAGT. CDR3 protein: CASSPDNLNTEAFF. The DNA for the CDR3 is TGTGCCAGCAGTCCCGACAATCTGAACACTGAAGCTTTCTTT.

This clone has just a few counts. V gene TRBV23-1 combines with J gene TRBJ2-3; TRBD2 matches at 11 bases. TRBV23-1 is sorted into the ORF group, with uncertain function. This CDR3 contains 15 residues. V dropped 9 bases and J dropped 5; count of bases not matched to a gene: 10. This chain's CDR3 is CARSCTSGGGDTQYF. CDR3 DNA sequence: TGCGCCAGAAGCTGCACTAGCGGGGGCGGAGATACGCAGTATTTT.

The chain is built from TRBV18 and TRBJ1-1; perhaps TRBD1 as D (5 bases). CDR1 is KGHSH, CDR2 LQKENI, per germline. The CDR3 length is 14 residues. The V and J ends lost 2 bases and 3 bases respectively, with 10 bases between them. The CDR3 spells CASSPNRIHTEAFF. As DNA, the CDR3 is TGTGCCAGCTCACCAAACAGGATTCACACTGAAGCTTTCTTT.

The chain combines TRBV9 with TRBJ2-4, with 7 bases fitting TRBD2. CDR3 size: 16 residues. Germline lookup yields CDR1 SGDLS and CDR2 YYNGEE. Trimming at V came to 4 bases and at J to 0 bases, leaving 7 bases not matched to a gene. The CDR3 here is CASSWSGEKAKNIQYF. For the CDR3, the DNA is TGTGCCAGCAGCTGGAGCGGGGAAAAAGCCAAAAACATTCAGTACTTC.

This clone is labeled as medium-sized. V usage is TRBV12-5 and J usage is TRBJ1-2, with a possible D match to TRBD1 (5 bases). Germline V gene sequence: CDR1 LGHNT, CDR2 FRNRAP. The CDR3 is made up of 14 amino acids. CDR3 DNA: TGTGCCTTAGGCAGGGCGGCGTCAAGGTATGGCTACACCTTC. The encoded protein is CALGRAASRYGYTF.

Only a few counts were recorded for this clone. CDR3 sequence (DNA): TGTGCCAGCAGGAAACAGGTACCGGGGGAAAAACTGTTTTTT. Translating gives CASRKQVPGEKLFF. The V and J genes are TRBV28 and TRBJ1-4; TRBD1 might be the D (5 bases). CDR3 size: 14 residues. From germline, CDR1 is MDHEN and CDR2 SYDVKM. Trimming shortened V by 6 bases and J by 8 bases, and 16 bases separated the two germline ends. The variable domain in full, completed from reference TRBV28 and TRBJ1-4, reads DVKVTQSSRYLVKRTGEKVFLECVQDMDHENMFWYRQDPGLGLRLIYFSYDVKMKEKGDIPEGYSVSREKKERFSLILESASTNQTSMYLCASRKQVPGEKLFFGSGTQLSVL.

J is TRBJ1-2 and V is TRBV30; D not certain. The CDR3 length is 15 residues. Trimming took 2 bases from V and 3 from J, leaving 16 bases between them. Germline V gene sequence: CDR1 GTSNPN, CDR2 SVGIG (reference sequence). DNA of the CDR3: TGTGCCTGGAGTTTGACCGACCTCCTTTACTATGGCTACACCTTC. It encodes CAWSLTDLLYYGYTF.

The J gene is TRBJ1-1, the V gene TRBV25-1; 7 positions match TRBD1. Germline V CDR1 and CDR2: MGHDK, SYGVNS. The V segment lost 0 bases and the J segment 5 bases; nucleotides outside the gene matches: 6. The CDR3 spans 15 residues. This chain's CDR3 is CASSEYPDRDTEAFF. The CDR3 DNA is TGTGCCAGCAGTGAATATCCAGACAGGGATACTGAAGCTTTCTTT.

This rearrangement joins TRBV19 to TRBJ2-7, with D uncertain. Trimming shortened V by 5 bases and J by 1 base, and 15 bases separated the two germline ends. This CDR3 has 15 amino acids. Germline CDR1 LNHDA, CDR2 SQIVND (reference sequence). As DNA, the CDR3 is TGTGCCAGTAGTTTTGACTGGAAGACTTCCTACGAGCAGTACTTC. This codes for CASSFDWKTSYEQYF.

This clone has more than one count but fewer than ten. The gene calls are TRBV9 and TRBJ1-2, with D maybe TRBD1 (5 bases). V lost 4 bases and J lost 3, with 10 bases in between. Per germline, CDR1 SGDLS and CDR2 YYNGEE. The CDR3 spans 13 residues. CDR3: CASSQGADYGYTF. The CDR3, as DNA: TGTGCCAGCAGCCAAGGGGCGGACTATGGCTACACCTTC.

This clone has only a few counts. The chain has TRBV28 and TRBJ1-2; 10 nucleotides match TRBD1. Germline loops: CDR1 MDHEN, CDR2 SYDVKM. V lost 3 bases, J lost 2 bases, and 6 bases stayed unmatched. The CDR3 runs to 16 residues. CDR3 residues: CASSFPPGQGNYGYTF. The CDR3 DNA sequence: TGTGCCAGCAGTTTCCCCCCGGGACAGGGGAACTATGGCTACACCTTC.

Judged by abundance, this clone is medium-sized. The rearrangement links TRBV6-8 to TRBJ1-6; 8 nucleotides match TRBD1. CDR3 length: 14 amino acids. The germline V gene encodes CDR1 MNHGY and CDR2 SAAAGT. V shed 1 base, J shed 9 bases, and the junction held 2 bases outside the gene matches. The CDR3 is CASSYLQGGSPLHF. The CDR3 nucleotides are TGTGCCAGCAGTTACTTACAGGGGGGTTCACCCCTCCACTTT.

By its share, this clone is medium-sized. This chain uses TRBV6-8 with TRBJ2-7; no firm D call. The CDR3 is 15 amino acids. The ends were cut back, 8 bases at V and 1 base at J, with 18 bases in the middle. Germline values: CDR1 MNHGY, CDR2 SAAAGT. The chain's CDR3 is CASRRRVDGSYEQYF. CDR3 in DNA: TGTGCCAGCCGACGTCGGGTAGACGGATCCTACGAGCAGTACTTC.

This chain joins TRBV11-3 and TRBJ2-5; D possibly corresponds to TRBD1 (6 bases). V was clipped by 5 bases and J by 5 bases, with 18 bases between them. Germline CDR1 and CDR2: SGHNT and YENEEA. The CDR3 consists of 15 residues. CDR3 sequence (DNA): TGTGCCAGCAGCACCGGGGACACCAAGCTGGAGACCCAGTACTTC. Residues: CASSTGDTKLETQYF.